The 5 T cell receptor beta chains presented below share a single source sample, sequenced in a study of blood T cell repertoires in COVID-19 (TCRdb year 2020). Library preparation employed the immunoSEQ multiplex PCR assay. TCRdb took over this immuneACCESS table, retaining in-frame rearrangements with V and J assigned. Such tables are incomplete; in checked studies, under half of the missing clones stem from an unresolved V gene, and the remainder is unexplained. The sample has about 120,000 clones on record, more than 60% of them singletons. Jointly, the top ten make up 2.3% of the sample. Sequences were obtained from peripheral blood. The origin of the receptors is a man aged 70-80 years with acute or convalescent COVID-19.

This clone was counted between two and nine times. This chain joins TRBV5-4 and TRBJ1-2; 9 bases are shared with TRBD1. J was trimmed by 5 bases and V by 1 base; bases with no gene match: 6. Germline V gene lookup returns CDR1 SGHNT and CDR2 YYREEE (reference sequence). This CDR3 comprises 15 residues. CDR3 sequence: CASSLPTGGPYGYTF. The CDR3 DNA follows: TGTGCCAGCAGCTTGCCGACAGGGGGACCTTATGGCTACACCTTC. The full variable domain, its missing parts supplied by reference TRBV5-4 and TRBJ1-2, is ETGVTQSPTHLIKTRGQQVTLRCSSQSGHNTVSWYQQALGQGPQFIFQYYREEENGRGNFPPRFSGLQFPNYSSELNVNALELDDSALYLCASSLPTGGPYGYTFGSGTRLTVV.

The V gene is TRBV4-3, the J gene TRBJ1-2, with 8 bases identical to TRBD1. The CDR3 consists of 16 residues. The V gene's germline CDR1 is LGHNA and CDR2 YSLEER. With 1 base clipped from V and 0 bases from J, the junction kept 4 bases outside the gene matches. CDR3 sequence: CASSQGTGSANYGYTF. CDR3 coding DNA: TGCGCCAGCAGCCAAGGGACAGGGTCGGCTAACTATGGCTACACCTTC.

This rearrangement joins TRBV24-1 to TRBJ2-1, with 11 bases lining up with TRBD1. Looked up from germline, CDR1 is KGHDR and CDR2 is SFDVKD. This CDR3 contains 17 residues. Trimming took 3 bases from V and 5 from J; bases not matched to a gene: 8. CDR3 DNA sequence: TGTGCCACCAGTGATACGCCGGGACAGGGGGGTCACAATGAGCAGTTCTTC. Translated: CATSDTPGQGGHNEQFF.

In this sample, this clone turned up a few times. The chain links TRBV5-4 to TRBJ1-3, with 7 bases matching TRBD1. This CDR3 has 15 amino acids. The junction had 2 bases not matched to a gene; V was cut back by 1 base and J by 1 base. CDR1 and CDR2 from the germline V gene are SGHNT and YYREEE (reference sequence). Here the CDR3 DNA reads TGTGCCAGCAGCTTGATGACAGGGTCTGGAAACACCATATATTTT. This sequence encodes CASSLMTGSGNTIYF.

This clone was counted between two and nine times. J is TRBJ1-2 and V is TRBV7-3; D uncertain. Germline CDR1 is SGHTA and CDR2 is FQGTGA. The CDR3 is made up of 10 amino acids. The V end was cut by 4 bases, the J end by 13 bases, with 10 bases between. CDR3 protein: CASSSVGRTF. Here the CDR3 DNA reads TGTGCCAGCAGCTCGGTGGGCCGCACCTTC.